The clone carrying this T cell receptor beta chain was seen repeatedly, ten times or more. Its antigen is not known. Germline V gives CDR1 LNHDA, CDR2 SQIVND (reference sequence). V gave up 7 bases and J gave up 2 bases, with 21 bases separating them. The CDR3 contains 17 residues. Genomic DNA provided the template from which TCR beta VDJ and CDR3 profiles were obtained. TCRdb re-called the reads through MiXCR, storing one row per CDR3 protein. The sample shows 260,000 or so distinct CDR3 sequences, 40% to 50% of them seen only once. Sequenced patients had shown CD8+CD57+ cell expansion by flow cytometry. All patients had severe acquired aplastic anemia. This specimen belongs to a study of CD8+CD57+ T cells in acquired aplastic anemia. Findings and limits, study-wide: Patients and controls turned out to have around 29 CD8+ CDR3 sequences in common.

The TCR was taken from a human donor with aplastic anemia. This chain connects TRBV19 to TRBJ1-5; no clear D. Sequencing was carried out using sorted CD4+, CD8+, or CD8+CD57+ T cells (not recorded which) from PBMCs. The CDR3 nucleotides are TGTGCCAGTACCCCAAAACCCCCAGCCTCGCGCAATCAGCCCCAGCATTTT. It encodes CASTPKPPASRNQPQHF.